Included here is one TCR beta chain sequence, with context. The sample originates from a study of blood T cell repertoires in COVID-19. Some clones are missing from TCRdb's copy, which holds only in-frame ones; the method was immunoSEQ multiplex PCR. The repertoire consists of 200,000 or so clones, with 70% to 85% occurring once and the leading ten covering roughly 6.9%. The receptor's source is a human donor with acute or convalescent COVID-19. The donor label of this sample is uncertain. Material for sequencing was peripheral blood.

The CDR3 region has the DNA TGTGCCAGCAGTTGGGGAAGGGGCCTGAACACTGAAGCTTTCTTT. It encodes CASSWGRGLNTEAFF. The chain is built from TRBV28 and TRBJ1-1; tentative D call: TRBD1 (5 bases). This CDR3 has 15 residues. V was trimmed by 4 bases and J by 0 bases, leaving 12 bases between them. Germline V gene sequence: CDR1 MDHEN, CDR2 SYDVKM.